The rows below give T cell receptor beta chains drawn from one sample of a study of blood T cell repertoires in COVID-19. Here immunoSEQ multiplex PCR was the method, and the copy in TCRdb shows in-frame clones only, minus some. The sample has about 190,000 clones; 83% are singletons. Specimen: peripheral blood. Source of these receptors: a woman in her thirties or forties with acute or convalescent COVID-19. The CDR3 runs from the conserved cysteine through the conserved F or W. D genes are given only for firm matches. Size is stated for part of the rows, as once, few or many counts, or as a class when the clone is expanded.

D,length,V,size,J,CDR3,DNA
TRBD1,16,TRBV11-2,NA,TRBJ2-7,CASSPISRTGPYEQYF,TGTGCCAGCAGCCCCATATCCAGGACAGGGCCCTACGAGCAGTACTTC
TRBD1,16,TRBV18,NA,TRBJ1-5,CASSLRAGQQAQPQHF,TGTGCCAGCTCACTTAGGGCGGGACAGCAAGCTCAGCCCCAGCATTTT
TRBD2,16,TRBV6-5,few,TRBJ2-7,CASSYRDYPSSYEQYF,TGTGCCAGCAGTTACCGGGACTATCCGAGCTCCTACGAGCAGTACTTC
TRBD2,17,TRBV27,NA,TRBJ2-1,CASSFEIAGGYHNEQFF,TGTGCCAGCAGTTTTGAGATAGCGGGAGGTTACCACAATGAGCAGTTCTTC
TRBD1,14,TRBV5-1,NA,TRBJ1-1,CASSAGTGATEAFF,TGCGCCAGCAGCGCAGGGACAGGGGCCACTGAAGCTTTCTTT
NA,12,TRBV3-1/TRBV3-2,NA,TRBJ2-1,CASSPGVGEQFF,TGTGCCAGCAGCCCGGGGGTTGGGGAGCAGTTCTTC
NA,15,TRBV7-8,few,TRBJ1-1,CASSLLEGADGEAFF,TGTGCCAGCAGCTTATTAGAAGGGGCTGACGGTGAAGCTTTCTTT
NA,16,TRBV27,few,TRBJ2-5,CASSPADHRYQETQYF,TGTGCCAGCAGTCCCGCCGACCACAGGTACCAAGAGACCCAGTACTTC
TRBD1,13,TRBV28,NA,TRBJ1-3,CASSLQGENTIYF,TGTGCCAGCAGTTTACAGGGGGAGAACACCATATATTTT
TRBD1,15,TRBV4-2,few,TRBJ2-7,CASSQLGTGSGEQYF,TGTGCCAGCAGCCAACTTGGGACAGGGTCGGGCGAGCAGTACTTC
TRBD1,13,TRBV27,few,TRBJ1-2,CASRMGQYYGYTF,TGTGCCAGCAGGATGGGACAGTACTATGGCTACACCTTC
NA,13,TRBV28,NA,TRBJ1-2,CASSRTEIYGYTF,TGTGCCAGCAGTAGGACAGAGATTTATGGCTACACCTTC
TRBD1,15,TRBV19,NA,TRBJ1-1,CASSISGQGGTEAFF,TGTGCCAGTAGTATAAGTGGACAGGGTGGCACTGAAGCTTTCTTT
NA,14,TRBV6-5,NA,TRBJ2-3,CASSLGQRTDTQYF,TGTGCCAGCAGTTTAGGACAGCGCACAGATACGCAGTATTTT
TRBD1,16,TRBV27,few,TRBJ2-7,CASGSGTGGLYYEQYF,TGTGCCAGCGGATCCGGGACAGGGGGCCTCTACTACGAGCAGTACTTC
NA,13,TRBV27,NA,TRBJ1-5,CASSLQGPQPQHF,TGTGCCAGCAGTTTGCAGGGCCCTCAGCCCCAGCATTTT
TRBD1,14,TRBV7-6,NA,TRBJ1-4,CASSPGQGDEKLFF,TGTGCCAGCAGCCCCGGACAGGGTGATGAAAAACTGTTTTTT